This TCR beta chain comes out of a study of cytomegalovirus exposure and HLA in healthy donors. The overall study: For the roughly 400 genotyped donors, roughly 80% fell within the Caucasian-associated ancestry cluster.

The PCR was carried out with 60 Vbeta primers and 13 Jbeta primers. Only in-frame clones appear in the TCRdb table, and some are missing; sequencing was by immunoSEQ multiplex PCR. The sample has approximately 100,000 clones; 70% to 80% are singletons. Study-wide findings and caveats: Presence/absence comparisons presumed near-even sequencing depth among donors.

This clone was seen just once. Its matching antigen is unknown. Germline CDR1 and CDR2: ENHRY and SYGVKD. This CDR3 spans 13 amino acids. V lost 11 bases, J lost 0 bases, and 12 bases lay in between. What was sequenced was PBMCs. The TCR was taken from a young man in good health and CMV-seropositive. The V call is TRBV10-3, the J call TRBJ2-3; perhaps TRBD1 as D (5 bases). CDR3 region: CAARGKSTDTQYF. The CDR3 region has the DNA TGTGCCGCAAGGGGTAAAAGCACAGATACGCAGTATTTT.